The sequence of this T cell receptor (beta chain) was determined in a study of shared clonotypes between healthy human individuals. Profiled with immunoSEQ multiplex PCR; TCRdb holds only in-frame clones, not every one. The table records about 2 million clones, 85% to 95% of them present only once. V gave up 3 bases and J gave up 6 bases; unmatched junction bases: 6. This CDR3 comprises 16 residues. Germline-derived CDR1 and CDR2 are SGHTA and FQGNSA. The study, taken as a whole, reports: The study generally estimated greater richness for naive than memory subsets.

A word on this clone: Its antigen is currently unknown.

The chain employs TRBV7-2 and TRBJ2-1; 12 bases line up with TRBD2. The clonotype was recovered from a man between 18 and 35 years old in good health. Sample: naive CD4+ T cells sorted from blood. Subset: CD45RA+ positively selected. The CDR3 bases are TGTGCCAGCAGCTTCCGACTAGCGGGAGATCGCAATGAGCAGTTCTTC. Translating it yields CASSFRLAGDRNEQFF. The variable domain in full, completed from reference TRBV7-2 and TRBJ2-1, reads GAGVSQSPSNKVTEKGKDVELRCDPISGHTALYWYRQSLGQGLEFLIYFQGNSAPDKSGLPSDRFSAERTGGSVSTLTIQRTQQEDSAVYLCASSFRLAGDRNEQFFGPGTRLTVL.